The sequence of this T cell receptor (beta chain) was determined in a study of cytomegalovirus exposure and HLA in healthy donors. Comments on this clone: A junction boundary mismatches the germline segment, possibly from a read error.

This table comes from immunoSEQ multiplex PCR, and its TCRdb copy is limited to in-frame clones, with some not included. The sample includes hundreds of thousands of clones, around 87% of them seen just once. Looked up from germline, CDR1 is SSHAT and CDR2 is FNYEAQ (reference sequence). The CDR3 has 14 residues. Sample: PBMCs. The genes are TRBV7-7 and TRBJ1-4, with 7 bases that match TRBD1. The source is a woman between 18 and 30 years old in good health and CMV-seropositive. In nucleotides, the CDR3 is TGTGCTAGCAGCCCCTCGTCACAGGGGGAAAAACTGTTTTTT. Translating it yields CASSPSSQGEKLFF.